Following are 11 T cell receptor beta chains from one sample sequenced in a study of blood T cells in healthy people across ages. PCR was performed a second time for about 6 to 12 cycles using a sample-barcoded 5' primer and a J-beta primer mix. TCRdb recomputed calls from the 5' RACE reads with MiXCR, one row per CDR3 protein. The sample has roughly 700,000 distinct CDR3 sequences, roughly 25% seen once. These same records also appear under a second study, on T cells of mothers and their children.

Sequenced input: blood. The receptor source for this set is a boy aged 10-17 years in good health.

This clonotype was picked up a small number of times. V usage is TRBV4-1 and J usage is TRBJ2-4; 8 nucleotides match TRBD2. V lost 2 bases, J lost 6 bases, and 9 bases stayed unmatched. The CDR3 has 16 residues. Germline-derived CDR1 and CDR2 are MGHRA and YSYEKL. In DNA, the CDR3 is TGCGCCAGCAGCCAACCAGCGGGAGCCCGCCTAAACATTCAGTACTTC. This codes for CASSQPAGARLNIQYF.

The CDR3 DNA is TGTGCCAGCGTTAGCGGGAGCCTCACCTACGAGCAGTACTTC. Its translation is CASVSGSLTYEQYF. The gene calls are TRBV28 and TRBJ2-5; 9 nucleotides match TRBD2. Near its end, the DNA agrees better with TRBJ2-7, so the J call may be wrong. This CDR3 spans 14 amino acids. The germline V gene encodes CDR1 MDHEN and CDR2 SYDVKM.

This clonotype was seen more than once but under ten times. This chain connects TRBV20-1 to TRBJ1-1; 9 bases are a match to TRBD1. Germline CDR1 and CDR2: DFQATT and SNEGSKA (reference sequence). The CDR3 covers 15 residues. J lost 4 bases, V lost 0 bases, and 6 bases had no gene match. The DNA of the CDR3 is TGCAGTGCTAGAGATCGGGACAGGGATTTCACTGAAGCTTTCTTT. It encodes CSARDRDRDFTEAFF.

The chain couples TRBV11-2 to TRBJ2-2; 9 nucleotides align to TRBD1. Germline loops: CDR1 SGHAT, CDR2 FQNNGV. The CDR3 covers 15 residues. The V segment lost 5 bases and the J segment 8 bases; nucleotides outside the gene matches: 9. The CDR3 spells CASSLGQGRSGELFF. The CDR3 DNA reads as TGTGCCAGCAGCCTCGGACAGGGGCGGTCAGGGGAGCTGTTTTTT.

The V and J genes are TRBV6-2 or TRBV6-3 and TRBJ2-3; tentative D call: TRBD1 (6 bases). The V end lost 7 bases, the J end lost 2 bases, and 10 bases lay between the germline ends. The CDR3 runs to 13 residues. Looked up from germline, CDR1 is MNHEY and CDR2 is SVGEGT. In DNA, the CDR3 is TGTGCCAGCAAACAGGGTTCCACAGATACGCAGTATTTT. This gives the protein CASKQGSTDTQYF.

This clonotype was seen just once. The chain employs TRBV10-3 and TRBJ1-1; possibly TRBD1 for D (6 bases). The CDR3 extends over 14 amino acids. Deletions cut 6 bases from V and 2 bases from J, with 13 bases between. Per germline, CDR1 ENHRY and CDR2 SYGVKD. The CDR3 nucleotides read TGTGCCATCAGATACCCGGGACAAAACACTGAAGCTTTCTTT. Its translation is CAIRYPGQNTEAFF.

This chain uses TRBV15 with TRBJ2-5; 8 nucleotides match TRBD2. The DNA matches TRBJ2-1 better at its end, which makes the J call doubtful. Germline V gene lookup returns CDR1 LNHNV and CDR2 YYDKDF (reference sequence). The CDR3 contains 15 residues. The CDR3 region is CATSRDGTRSGEQFF. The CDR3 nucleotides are TGTGCCACCAGCAGAGATGGGACTAGGAGCGGGGAGCAGTTCTTC.

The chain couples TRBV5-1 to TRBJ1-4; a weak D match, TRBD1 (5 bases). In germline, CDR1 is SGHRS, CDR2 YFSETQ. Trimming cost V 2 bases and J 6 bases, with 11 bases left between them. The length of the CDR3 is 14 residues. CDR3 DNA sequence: TGCGCCAGCAGCTTAGATCAGGGATATGAAAAACTGTTTTTT. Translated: CASSLDQGYEKLFF.

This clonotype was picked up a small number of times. The CDR3, as DNA: TGTGCCAGCAGGGCCCCAGGTCAAGAGACCCAGTACTTC. Translated, it gives CASRAPGQETQYF. This sequence joins TRBV5-5 and TRBJ2-5, with D unclear. The CDR3 has 13 residues. V was clipped by 5 bases and J by 2 bases, with 10 bases between them. From germline, CDR1 is SGHKS and CDR2 YYEKEE (reference sequence).

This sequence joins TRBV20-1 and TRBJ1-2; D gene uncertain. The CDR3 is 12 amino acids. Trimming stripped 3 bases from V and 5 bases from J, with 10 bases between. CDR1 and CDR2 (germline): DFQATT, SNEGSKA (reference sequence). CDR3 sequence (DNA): TGCAGTGCTAGTACAGCACTATATGGCTACACCTTC. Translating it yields CSASTALYGYTF.

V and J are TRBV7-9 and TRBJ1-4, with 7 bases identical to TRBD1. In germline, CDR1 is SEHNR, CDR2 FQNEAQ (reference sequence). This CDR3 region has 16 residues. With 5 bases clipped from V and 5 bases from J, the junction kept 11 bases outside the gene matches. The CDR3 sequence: CASSAHDRDPNEKLFF. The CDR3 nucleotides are TGTGCCAGCAGCGCACACGACAGGGACCCAAATGAAAAACTGTTTTTT.